This T cell receptor beta chain was found in a study of T cell responses to AZD1222 COVID-19 vaccine (dated by TCRdb to about 2021). For the wider study: Because spike-specific TCR depth and breadth did not differ between the two schedules, AZD1222 recipients who got a second dose at roughly 4 weeks were pooled with those who got a second dose at roughly 12 weeks. TCR sequencing was performed for 230 to 250 trial participants, of whom about 200 were given two doses of AZD1222 and some 26 were given two doses of MenACWY control vaccine. Trial participants were enrolled by age into 18-55, 56-69 and 70-plus year subgroups, with approximately 160, 26 and 62 TCR-sequenced participants respectively. Broader findings and caveats from the paper: In the small 56-69-year group, the increase in depth fell short of significance, most likely because of low power. Spike-specific TCR breadth and depth rose significantly after two AZD1222 doses compared with day 0 and with MenACWY recipients. The vaccine-associated CD4 TCRs covered the entire spike protein, and the dominant responses fell in regions 160-218 and 743-854. Because no samples from the day 14 peak response were available, repertoires could be characterized only after the peak T cell response. Participants were mostly white British and included more females than males, and it was suggested by the authors that clonal diversity may have been underestimated. Conclusions about previously exposed vaccinees are limited because only a handful of AZD1222 recipients were SARS-CoV-2 seropositive at baseline. Reportedly, almost half of the unique spike-specific TCRs recognized epitopes lying outside the regions that are mutated in the B.1.351 and B.1.1.7 variants.

Read against the paper, the sample's time point label means: baseline before first vaccination. Vaccinee samples came from UK trials COV001 and COV002, including a single-blind randomized controlled phase 2/3 trial of AZD1222 (ChAdOx1 nCoV-19) in healthy adults. Trial participant PBMC samples were collected at day 0 and day 28 after the second dose for TCRbeta chain sequencing. The CDR3 runs 12 residues from the cysteine to the phenylalanine. Of the read, only the CDR3 DNA is kept; its 36 bases are in frame from base 1. The CDR3 regions of human TCRbeta chains were analyzed by immunosequencing. In the original analysis: Repertoire TCRs were checked for matches against a reference library of SARS-CoV-2-specific TCRs that had been generated using the MIRA antigen-specificity platform. Breadth was defined as the fraction of unique TCRs that were SARS-CoV-2-associated, and depth was defined as the fraction of total T cells that were SARS-CoV-2-associated. Using the MIRA data, each spike-specific TCR was assigned both to the spike region to which the TCR was reactive and to a CD4 or CD8 class. Log10-transformed breadth and depth values were compared by one-way ANOVA with Sidak's multiple comparisons tests. TCRdb took over this immuneACCESS table, retaining in-frame rearrangements with V and J assigned. Such tables are incomplete; in checked studies, under half of the missing clones stem from an unresolved V gene, and the remainder is unexplained. The DNA was the basis for D and trimming; V, J and clone size are from that table. This sample comprises more than 100,000 clones, over 85% of them detected only once. The ten largest clones represent 3.5% to 4.5% of the sample.

As for this clone: There is no known antigen for this receptor. The record has no base qualities; no much larger clone is one base away.

Sequencing was performed on peripheral blood, taken on day 0 of AZD1222 vaccination. This chain joins TRBV21-1 to TRBJ1-2; TRBD1 was called by the table and not checked on the DNA. TRBV21-1 is marked as a pseudogene. The receptor was isolated from an adult in good health. The DNA sequence reads TGTGGCGACAGAACCCCCCGGCTTGGCTACACCTTC. Its protein reads: CGDRTPRLGYTF.